The source of this T cell receptor (beta chain) is a study of Graves' ophthalmopathy and Graves' hyperthyroidism. Study background: Researchers obtained peripheral blood at initial diagnosis, before any treatment had begun. Overall study findings and caveats: Distinction of ophthalmopathy from stable hyperthyroidism by a 13-signature model reached approximately 89% sensitivity and 75% to 84% specificity.

Researchers took RNA transcripts and amplified TCR beta CDR3 regions from them. RT-PCR was first run with HTBI primers, then multiplex PCR in a second round. TCRdb reprocessed the multiplex PCR reads via MiXCR and lists one record per CDR3 protein. The sample contains under 200,000 distinct CDR3 sequences, 30% to 45% of which appear only once. The V gene end was trimmed by 7 bases and the J gene end by 2 bases; junction bases not matched to a gene: 3. Per germline, CDR1 SNHLY and CDR2 FYNNEI. CDR3 length: 13 amino acids. This clonotype occurred many times. Its matching antigen is unknown. Thyroid ultrasound, orbital computed tomography, TRAb, serum thyroxine and clinical symptoms formed the basis of diagnosis.

This rearrangement joins TRBV2 to TRBJ2-5; TRBD1 matches at 8 bases. The sample comprised peripheral blood. This receptor was obtained from a woman aged 40 to 49 with Graves' ophthalmopathy. The CDR3 nucleotides are TGTGCCAGCACGAGGGACAGGCAAGAGACCCAGTACTTC. It yields the protein CASTRDRQETQYF.